This TCR beta chain was identified in a study of blood T cell repertoires in COVID-19. For the study at large: T cells, B-cell-depleted T cells, or PBMCs provided the cDNA or gDNA that served as material.

Trimming removed 6 bases from V and 0 bases from J; junction bases left unmatched: 16. Per germline, CDR1 MNHEY and CDR2 SVGEGT. The CDR3 runs to 18 residues. Original data processing: By means of reference gene primer amplification, nucleated cell counts were estimated. Generated by immunoSEQ multiplex PCR, the TCRdb table keeps only in-frame clones and is missing some. The DNA was the basis for D and trimming; V, J and clone size are from that table. The sample lists about 220,000 clones, around four fifths occurring once. The sample comprised peripheral blood. The source is a woman aged 55-69 years who had recovered from COVID-19. The V and J genes are TRBV6-2 or TRBV6-3 and TRBJ2-5; 7 positions agree with TRBD2. The chain's CDR3 is CASSPTWSQRGYQETQYF. As DNA, the CDR3 is TGTGCCAGCAGCCCGACTTGGTCGCAGCGGGGATACCAAGAGACCCAGTACTTC.